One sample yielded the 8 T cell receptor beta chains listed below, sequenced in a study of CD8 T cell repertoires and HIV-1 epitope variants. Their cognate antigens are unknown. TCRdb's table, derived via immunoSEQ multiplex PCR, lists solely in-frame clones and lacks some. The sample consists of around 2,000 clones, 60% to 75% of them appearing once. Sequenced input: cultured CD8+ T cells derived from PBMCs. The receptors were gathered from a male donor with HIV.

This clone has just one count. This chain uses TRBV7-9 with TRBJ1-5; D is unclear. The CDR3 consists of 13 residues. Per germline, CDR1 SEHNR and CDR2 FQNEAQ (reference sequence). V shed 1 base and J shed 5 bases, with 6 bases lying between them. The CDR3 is CASSLGTDQPQHF. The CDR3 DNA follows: TGTGCCAGCAGCTTAGGTACAGATCAGCCCCAGCATTTT.

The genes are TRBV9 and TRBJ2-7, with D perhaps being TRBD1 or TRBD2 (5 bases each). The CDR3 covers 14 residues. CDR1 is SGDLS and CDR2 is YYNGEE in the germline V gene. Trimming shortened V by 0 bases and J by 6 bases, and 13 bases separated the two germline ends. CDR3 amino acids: CASSVASAGTEQYF. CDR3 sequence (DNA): TGTGCCAGCAGCGTAGCTTCGGCAGGGACCGAGCAGTACTTC. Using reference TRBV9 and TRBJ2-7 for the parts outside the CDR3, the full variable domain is DSGVTQTPKHLITATGQRVTLRCSPRSGDLSVYWYQQSLDQGLQFLIQYYNGEERAKGNILERFSAQQFPDLHSELNLSSLELGDSALYFCASSVASAGTEQYFGPGTRLTVT.

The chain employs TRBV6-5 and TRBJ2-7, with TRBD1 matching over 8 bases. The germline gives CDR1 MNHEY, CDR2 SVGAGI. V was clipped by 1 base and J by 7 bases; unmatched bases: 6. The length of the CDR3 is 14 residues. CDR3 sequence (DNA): TGTGCCAGCAGTTACTTGACAGGGGAGCGAGAGCAGTACTTC. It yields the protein CASSYLTGEREQYF.

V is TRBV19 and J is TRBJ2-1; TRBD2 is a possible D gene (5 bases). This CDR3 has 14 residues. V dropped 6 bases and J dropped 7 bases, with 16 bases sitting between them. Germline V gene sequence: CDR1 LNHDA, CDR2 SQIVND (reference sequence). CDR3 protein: CASRPGIQNNEQFF. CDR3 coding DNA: TGTGCCAGTAGACCCGGGATCCAAAATAATGAGCAGTTCTTC.

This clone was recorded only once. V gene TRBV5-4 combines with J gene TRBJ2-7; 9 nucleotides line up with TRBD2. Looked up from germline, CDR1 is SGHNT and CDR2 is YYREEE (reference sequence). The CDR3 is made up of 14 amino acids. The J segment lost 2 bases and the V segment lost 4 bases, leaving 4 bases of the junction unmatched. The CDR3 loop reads CASSQGLATYEQYF. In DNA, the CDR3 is TGTGCCAGCAGCCAGGGACTAGCAACCTACGAGCAGTACTTC. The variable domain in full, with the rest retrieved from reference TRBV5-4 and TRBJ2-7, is ETGVTQSPTHLIKTRGQQVTLRCSSQSGHNTVSWYQQALGQGPQFIFQYYREEENGRGNFPPRFSGLQFPNYSSELNVNALELDDSALYLCASSQGLATYEQYFGPGTRLTVT.

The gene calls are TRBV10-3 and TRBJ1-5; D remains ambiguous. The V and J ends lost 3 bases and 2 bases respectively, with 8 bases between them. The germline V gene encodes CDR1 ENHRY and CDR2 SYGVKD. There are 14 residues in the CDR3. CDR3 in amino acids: CAISDRGGNQPQHF. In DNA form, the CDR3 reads TGTGCCATCAGTGATCGGGGTGGCAATCAGCCCCAGCATTTT.

CDR3 coding DNA: TGTGCCAGCAGCCCCACCAGGGGGGTCAACGAGCAGTACTTC. It yields the protein CASSPTRGVNEQYF. The chain has TRBV9 and TRBJ2-7; weak D call: TRBD1 (7 bases). The CDR3 length is 14 residues. From germline, CDR1 is SGDLS and CDR2 YYNGEE. Trimming took off 4 bases at V and 5 bases at J, with 16 bases between the two ends.

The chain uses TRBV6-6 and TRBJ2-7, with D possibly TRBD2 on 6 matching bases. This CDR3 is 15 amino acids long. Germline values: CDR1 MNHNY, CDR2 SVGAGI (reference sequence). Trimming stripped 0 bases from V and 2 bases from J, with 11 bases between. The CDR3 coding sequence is TGTGCCAGCAGTTACTCGGAGGGGAACCCCTACGAGCAGTACTTC. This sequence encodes CASSYSEGNPYEQYF.